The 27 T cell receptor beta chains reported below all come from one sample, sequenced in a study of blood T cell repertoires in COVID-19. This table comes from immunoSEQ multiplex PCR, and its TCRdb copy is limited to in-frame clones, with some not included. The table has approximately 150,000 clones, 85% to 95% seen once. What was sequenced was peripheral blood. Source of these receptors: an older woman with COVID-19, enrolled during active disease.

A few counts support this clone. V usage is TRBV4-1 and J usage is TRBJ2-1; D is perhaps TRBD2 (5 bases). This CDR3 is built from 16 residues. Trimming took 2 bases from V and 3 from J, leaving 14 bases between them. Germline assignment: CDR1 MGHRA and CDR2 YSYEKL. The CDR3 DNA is TGCGCCAGCAGCCAAACGATTCTGGGAGACTACAATGAGCAGTTCTTC. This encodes CASSQTILGDYNEQFF.

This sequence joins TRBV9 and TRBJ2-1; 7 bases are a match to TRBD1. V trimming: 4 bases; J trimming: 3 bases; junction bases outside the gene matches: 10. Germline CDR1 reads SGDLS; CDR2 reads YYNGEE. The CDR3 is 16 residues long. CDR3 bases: TGTGCCAGCAGCCACAGAGACAGGGTGGGCTACAATGAGCAGTTCTTC. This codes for CASSHRDRVGYNEQFF. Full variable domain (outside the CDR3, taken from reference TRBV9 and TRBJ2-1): DSGVTQTPKHLITATGQRVTLRCSPRSGDLSVYWYQQSLDQGLQFLIQYYNGEERAKGNILERFSAQQFPDLHSELNLSSLELGDSALYFCASSHRDRVGYNEQFFGPGTRLTVL.

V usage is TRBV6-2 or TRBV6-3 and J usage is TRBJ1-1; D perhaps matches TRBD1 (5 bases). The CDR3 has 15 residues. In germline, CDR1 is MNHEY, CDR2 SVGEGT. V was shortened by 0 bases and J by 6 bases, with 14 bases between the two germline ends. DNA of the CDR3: TGTGCCAGCAGTTACTCGAGGGGAGGGTCCCCTGAAGCTTTCTTT. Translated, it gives CASSYSRGGSPEAFF.

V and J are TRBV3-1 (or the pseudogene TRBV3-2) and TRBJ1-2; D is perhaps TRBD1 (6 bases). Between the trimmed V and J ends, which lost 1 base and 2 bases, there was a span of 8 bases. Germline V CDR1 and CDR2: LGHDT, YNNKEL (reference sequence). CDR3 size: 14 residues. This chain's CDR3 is CASSQGQDNYGYTF. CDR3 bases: TGTGCCAGCAGCCAAGGACAGGACAACTATGGCTACACCTTC.

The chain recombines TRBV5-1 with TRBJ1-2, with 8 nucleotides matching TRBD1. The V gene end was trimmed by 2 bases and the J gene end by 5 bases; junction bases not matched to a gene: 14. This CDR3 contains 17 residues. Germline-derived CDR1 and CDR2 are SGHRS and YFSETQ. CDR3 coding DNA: TGCGCCAGCAGCTTCGAACTGGGACAGGTTATTGGGTATGGCTACACCTTC. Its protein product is CASSFELGQVIGYGYTF. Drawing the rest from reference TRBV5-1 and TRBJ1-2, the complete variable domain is KAGVTQTPRYLIKTRGQQVTLSCSPISGHRSVSWYQQTPGQGLQFLFEYFSETQRNKGNFPGRFSGRQFSNSRSEMNVSTLELGDSALYLCASSFELGQVIGYGYTFGSGTRLTVV.

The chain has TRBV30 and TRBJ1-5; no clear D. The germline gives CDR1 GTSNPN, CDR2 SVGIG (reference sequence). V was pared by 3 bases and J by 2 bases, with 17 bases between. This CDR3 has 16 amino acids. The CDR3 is CAWSERGIPGNQPQHF. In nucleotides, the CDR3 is TGTGCCTGGAGCGAGCGTGGAATTCCCGGCAATCAGCCCCAGCATTTT.

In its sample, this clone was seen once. This chain's CDR3 is CATSGPQVRGQETQYF. CDR3 coding DNA: TGTGCCACCAGCGGACCACAGGTCCGAGGCCAAGAGACCCAGTACTTC. The gene calls are TRBV15 and TRBJ2-5, with D possibly matching TRBD1 (5 bases). This CDR3 contains 16 residues. Germline V CDR1 and CDR2: LNHNV, YYDKDF (reference sequence). V lost 5 bases and J lost 1, with 17 bases in between.

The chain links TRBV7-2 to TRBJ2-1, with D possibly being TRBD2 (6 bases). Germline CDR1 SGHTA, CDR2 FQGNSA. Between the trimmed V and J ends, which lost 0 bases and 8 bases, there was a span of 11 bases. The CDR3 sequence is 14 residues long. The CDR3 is CASSLAGGPDEQFF. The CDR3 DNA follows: TGTGCCAGCAGCTTAGCCGGGGGTCCGGATGAGCAGTTCTTC.

The CDR3 coding sequence is TGTGCCAGCAGTTTGCCGGGAGTTAAGCAGTTCTTC. It specifies CASSLPGVKQFF. The V call is TRBV12-3 or TRBV12-4, the J call TRBJ2-1; D may be TRBD2 (6 bases). The CDR3 loop spans 12 amino acids. V dropped 3 bases and J dropped 11 bases, with 11 bases sitting between them.

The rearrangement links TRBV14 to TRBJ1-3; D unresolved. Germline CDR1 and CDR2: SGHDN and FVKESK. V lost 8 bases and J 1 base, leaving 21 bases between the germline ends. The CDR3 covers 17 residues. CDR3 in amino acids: CASCGEVSLRSGNTIYF. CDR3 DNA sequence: TGTGCCAGCTGCGGAGAGGTGAGCTTGAGGTCTGGAAACACCATATATTTT. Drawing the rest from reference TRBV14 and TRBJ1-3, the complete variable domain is EAGVTQFPSHSVIEKGQTVTLRCDPISGHDNLYWYRRVMGKEIKFLLHFVKESKQDESGMPNNRFLAERTGGTYSTLKVQPAELEDSGVYFCASCGEVSLRSGNTIYFGEGSWLTVV.

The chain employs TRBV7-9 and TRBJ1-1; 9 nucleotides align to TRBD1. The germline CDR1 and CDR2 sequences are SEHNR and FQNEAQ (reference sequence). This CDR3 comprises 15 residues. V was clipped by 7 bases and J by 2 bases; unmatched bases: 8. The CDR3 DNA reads TGTGCCAGCACCCCCGGGGGACAGGGTAACACTGAAGCTTTCTTT. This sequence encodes CASTPGGQGNTEAFF.

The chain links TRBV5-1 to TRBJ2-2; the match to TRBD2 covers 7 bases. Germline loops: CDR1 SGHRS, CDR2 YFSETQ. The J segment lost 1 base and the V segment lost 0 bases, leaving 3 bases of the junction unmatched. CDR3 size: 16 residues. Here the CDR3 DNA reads TGCGCCAGCAGCTTGGGAGGGACTAAGAACACCGGGGAGCTGTTTTTT. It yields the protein CASSLGGTKNTGELFF.

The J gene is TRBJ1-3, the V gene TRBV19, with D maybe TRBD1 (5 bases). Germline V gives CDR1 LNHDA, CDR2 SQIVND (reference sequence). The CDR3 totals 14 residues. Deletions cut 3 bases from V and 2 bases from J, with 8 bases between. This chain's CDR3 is CASSILGAGNTIYF. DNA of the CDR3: TGTGCCAGTAGTATTCTAGGGGCTGGAAACACCATATATTTT.

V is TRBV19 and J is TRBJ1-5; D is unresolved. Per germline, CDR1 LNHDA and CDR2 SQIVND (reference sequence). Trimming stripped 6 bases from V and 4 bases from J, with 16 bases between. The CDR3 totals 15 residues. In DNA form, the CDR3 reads TGTGCCAGTAGCTCCCTAGCCGGGTGGAATCAGCCCCAGCATTTT. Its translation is CASSSLAGWNQPQHF.

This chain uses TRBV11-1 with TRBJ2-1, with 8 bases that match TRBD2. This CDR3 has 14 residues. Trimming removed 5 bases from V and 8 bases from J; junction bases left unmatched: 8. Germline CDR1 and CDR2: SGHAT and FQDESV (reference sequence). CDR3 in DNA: TGTGCCAGCAGCAGCGAGGGACTAGAAGATGAGCAGTTCTTC. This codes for CASSSEGLEDEQFF.

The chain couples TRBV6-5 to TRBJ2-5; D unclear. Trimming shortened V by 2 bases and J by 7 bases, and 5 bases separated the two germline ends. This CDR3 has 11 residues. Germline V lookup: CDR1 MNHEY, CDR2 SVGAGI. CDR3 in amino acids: CASSYHGTQYF. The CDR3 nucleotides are TGTGCCAGCAGTTACCACGGGACCCAGTACTTC.

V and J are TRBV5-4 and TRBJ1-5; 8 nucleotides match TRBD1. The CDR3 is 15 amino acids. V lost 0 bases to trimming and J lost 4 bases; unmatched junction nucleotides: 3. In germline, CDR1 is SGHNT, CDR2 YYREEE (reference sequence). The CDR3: CASSLGGQVNQPQHF. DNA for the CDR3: TGTGCCAGCAGCTTGGGGGGACAGGTAAATCAGCCCCAGCATTTT. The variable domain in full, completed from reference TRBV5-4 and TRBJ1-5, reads ETGVTQSPTHLIKTRGQQVTLRCSSQSGHNTVSWYQQALGQGPQFIFQYYREEENGRGNFPPRFSGLQFPNYSSELNVNALELDDSALYLCASSLGGQVNQPQHFGDGTRLSIL.

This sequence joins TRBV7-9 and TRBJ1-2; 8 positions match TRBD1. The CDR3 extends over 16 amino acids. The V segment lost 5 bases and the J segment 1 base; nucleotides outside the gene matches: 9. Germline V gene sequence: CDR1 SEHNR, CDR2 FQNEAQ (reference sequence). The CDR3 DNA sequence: TGTGCCAGCAGCCAGGACAGGGCTACGATTAACTATGGCTACACCTTC. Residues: CASSQDRATINYGYTF.

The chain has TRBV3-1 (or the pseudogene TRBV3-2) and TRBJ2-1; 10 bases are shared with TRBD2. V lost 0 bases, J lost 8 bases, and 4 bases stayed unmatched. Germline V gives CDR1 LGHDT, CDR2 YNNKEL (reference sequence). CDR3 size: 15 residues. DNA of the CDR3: TGTGCCAGCAGCCAAGATATAAGCGGGGGGGATGAGCAGTTCTTC. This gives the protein CASSQDISGGDEQFF.

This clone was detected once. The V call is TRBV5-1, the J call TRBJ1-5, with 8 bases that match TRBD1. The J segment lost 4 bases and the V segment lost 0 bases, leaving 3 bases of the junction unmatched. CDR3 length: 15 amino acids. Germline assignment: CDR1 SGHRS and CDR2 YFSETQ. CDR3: CASSLDGQGNQPQHF. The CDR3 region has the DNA TGCGCCAGCAGCTTGGACGGACAGGGAAATCAGCCCCAGCATTTT.

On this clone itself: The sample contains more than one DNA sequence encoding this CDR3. This CDR3 is CASSLGGLSYEQYF. Written as DNA, the CDR3 is TGCGCCAGCAGCTTGGGGGGGCTATCCTACGAGCAGTACTTC. The V call is TRBV5-1, the J call TRBJ2-7, with D possibly TRBD1 on 6 matching bases. Deletions cut 0 bases from V and 1 base from J, with 8 bases between. There are 14 residues in the CDR3. Germline V gives CDR1 SGHRS, CDR2 YFSETQ. The complete variable domain, with remaining parts taken from reference TRBV5-1 and TRBJ2-7, reads KAGVTQTPRYLIKTRGQQVTLSCSPISGHRSVSWYQQTPGQGLQFLFEYFSETQRNKGNFPGRFSGRQFSNSRSEMNVSTLELGDSALYLCASSLGGLSYEQYFGPGTRLTVT.

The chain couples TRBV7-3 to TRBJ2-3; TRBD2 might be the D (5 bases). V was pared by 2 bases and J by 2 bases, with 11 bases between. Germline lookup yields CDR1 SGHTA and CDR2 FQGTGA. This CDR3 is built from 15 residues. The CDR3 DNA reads TGTGCCAGCAGCTTAGGAGGCAGATTCACAGATACGCAGTATTTT. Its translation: CASSLGGRFTDTQYF.

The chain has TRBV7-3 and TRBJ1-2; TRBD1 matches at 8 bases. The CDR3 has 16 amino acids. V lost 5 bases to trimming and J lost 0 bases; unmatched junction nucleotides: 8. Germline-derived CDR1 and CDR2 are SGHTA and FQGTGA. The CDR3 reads CASSPGGTGANYGYTF. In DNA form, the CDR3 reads TGTGCCAGCAGCCCGGGCGGGACAGGCGCTAACTATGGCTACACCTTC.

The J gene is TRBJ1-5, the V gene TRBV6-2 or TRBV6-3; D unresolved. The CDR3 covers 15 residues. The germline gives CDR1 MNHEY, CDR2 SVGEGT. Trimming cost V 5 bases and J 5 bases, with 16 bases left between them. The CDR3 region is CASSLRLDPYQPQHF. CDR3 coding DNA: TGTGCCAGCAGTCTGCGACTTGATCCCTATCAGCCCCAGCATTTT.

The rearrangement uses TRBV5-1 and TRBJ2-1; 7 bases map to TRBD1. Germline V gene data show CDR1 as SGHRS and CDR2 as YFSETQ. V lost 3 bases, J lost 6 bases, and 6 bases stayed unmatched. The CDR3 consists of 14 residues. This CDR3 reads CASSSGTASNEQFF. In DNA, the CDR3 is TGCGCCAGCAGCTCCGGGACAGCAAGCAATGAGCAGTTCTTC. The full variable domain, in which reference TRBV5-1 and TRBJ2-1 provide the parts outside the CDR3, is KAGVTQTPRYLIKTRGQQVTLSCSPISGHRSVSWYQQTPGQGLQFLFEYFSETQRNKGNFPGRFSGRQFSNSRSEMNVSTLELGDSALYLCASSSGTASNEQFFGPGTRLTVL.

For the CDR3, the DNA is TGTGCCATCAGTGGGAGGGCTAGCGGGGCCGGGGATACGCAGTATTTT. It translates to CAISGRASGAGDTQYF. The chain links TRBV10-3 to TRBJ2-3; 9 nucleotides agree with TRBD2. Germline V lookup: CDR1 ENHRY, CDR2 SYGVKD. The CDR3 runs to 16 residues. Losses at the gene ends were 4 bases for V and 6 bases for J; bases not matched to a gene: 11.

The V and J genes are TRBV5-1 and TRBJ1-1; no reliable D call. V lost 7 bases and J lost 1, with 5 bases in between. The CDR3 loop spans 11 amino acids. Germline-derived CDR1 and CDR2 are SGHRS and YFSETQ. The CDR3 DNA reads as TGCGCCAGCCGGGAGAACACTGAAGCTTTCTTT. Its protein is CASRENTEAFF.